These T cell receptor beta chains were read from a single sample in a study of shared clonotypes between healthy human individuals. The assay was immunoSEQ multiplex PCR, and TCRdb's table has in-frame clones only and misses some. The sample has 950,000 to 1,300,000 clones; around 76% are singletons. Sequencing was done on a sample of memory CD4+ T cells sorted from blood. Receptor source: a man younger than 35 in good health. CDR3s include the opening cysteine and the closing phenylalanine or tryptophan.

j_gene: TRBJ1-3
v_gene: TRBV7-2
CDR3aa: CASSFQGPSSGNTIYF

j_gene: .
v_gene: TRBV5-1
CDR3aa: CASSPDSYEQYF

j_gene: TRBJ2-7
v_gene: TRBV2
CDR3aa: CASGGEYEQYF

j_gene: TRBJ1-2
v_gene: TRBV9
CDR3aa: CASSIGTPGLGYTF

j_gene: TRBJ2-7
v_gene: TRBV6-1
CDR3aa: CASSEARGSEQYF

j_gene: TRBJ1-1
v_gene: TRBV5-6
CDR3aa: CASSFGVEAFF

j_gene: TRBJ1-1
v_gene: TRBV4-1
CDR3aa: CASSHPGSLGAFF

j_gene: TRBJ1-1
v_gene: TRBV5-4
CDR3aa: CASSLEGLNTEAFF

j_gene: TRBJ1-1
v_gene: TRBV6-1
CDR3aa: CASKGRLNTEAFF

j_gene: TRBJ1-1
v_gene: TRBV19
CDR3aa: CASSPPQGASTEAFF

j_gene: TRBJ1-1
v_gene: TRBV10-3
CDR3aa: CAISESDLEGDEAFF